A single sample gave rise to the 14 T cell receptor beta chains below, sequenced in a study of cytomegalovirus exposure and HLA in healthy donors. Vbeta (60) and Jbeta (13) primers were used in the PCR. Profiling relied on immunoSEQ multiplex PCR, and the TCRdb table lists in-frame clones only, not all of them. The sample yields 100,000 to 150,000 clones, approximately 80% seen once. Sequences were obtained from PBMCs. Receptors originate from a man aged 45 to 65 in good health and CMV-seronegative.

As DNA, the CDR3 is TGTGCCAGCAGTTCCCCTTGGCAGGACAGGGATCGATCAACTAATGAAAAACTGTTTTTT. Protein: CASSSPWQDRDRSTNEKLFF. The V call is TRBV28, the J call TRBJ1-4; 8 nucleotides agree with TRBD1. The V segment lost 4 bases and the J segment 0 bases; nucleotides outside the gene matches: 16. CDR1 and CDR2 from the germline V gene are MDHEN and SYDVKM. The CDR3 runs to 20 residues.

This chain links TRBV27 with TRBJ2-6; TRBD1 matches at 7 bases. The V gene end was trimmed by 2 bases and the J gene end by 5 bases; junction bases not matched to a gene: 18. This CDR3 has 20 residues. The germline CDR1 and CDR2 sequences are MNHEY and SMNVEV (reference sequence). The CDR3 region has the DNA TGTGCCAGCAGTTTAAATCCGGGACAGCGTTATCCCTCCTGGGCCAACGTCCTGACTTTC. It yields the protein CASSLNPGQRYPSWANVLTF.

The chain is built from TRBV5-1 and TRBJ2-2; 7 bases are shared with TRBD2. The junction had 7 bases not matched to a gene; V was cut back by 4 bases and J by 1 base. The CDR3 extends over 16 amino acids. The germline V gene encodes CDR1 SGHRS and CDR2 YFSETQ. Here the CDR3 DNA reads TGCGCCAGCAGCGCCTCGGAGCGGGGGAACACCGGGGAGCTGTTTTTT. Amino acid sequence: CASSASERGNTGELFF. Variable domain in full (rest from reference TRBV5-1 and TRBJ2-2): KAGVTQTPRYLIKTRGQQVTLSCSPISGHRSVSWYQQTPGQGLQFLFEYFSETQRNKGNFPGRFSGRQFSNSRSEMNVSTLELGDSALYLCASSASERGNTGELFFGEGSRLTVL.

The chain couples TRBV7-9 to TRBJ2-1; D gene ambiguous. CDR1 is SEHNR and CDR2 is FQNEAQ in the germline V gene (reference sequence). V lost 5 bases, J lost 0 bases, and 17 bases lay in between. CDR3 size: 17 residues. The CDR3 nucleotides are TGTGCCAGCAGCCCCGGGTATAAATTAAGCTCCTACAATGAGCAGTTCTTC. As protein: CASSPGYKLSSYNEQFF.

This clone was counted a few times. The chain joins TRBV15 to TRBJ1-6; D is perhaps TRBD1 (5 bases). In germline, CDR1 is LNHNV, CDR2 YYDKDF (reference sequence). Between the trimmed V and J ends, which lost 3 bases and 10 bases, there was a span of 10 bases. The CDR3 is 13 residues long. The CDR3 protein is CATSRGRGSPLHF. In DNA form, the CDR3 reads TGTGCCACCAGCAGGGGGCGGGGCTCACCCCTCCACTTT.

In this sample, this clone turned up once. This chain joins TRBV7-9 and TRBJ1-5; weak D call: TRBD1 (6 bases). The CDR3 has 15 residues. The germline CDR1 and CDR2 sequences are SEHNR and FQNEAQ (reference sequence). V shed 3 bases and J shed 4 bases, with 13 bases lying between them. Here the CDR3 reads CASSLGGQNNQPQHF. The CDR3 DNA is TGTGCCAGCAGCTTGGGGGGGCAGAATAATCAGCCCCAGCATTTT.

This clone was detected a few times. The CDR3 is CASSVDPGTRGYTF. CDR3 DNA: TGTGCCAGCAGCGTAGATCCAGGGACAAGGGGCTACACCTTC. This chain connects TRBV9 to TRBJ1-2, with D perhaps matching TRBD1 (6 bases). V was trimmed by 0 bases and J by 8 bases, leaving 14 bases between them. The germline gives CDR1 SGDLS, CDR2 YYNGEE. The CDR3 has 14 amino acids.

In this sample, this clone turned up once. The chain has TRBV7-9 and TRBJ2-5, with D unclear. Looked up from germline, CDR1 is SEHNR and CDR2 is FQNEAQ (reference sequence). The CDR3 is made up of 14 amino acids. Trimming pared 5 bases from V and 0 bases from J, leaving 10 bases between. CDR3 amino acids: CASSPTMYQETQYF. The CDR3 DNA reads TGTGCCAGCAGCCCTACTATGTACCAAGAGACCCAGTACTTC.

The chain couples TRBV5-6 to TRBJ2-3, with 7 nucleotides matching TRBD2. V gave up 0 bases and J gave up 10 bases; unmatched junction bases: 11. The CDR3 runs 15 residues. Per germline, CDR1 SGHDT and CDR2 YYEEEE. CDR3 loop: CASSLETSLRGAQYF. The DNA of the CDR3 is TGTGCCAGCAGCTTGGAAACTAGCCTCCGGGGGGCGCAGTATTTT.

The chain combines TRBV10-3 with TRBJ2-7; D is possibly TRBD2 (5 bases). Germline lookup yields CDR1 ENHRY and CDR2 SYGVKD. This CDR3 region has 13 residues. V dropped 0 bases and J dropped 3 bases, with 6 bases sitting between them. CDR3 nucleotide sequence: TGTGCCATCAGTGAGTCCGGGGTCTACGAGCAGTACGTC. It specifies CAISESGVYEQYV.

CDR3 in amino acids: CASSLGYTSGGLQTYEQYF. DNA of the CDR3: TGTGCCAGCAGCTTAGGATACACTAGCGGGGGGCTTCAGACCTACGAGCAGTACTTC. The genes are TRBV7-6 and TRBJ2-7; 12 bases match TRBD2. Germline V lookup: CDR1 SGHVS, CDR2 FNYEAQ. With V trimmed by 1 base and J by 2 bases, 12 bases remained unmatched. The CDR3 consists of 19 residues.

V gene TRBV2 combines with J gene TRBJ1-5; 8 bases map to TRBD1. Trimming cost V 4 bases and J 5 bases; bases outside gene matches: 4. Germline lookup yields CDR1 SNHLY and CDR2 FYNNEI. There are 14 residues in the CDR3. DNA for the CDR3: TGTGCCAGCAGTGGACAGGGGAGGGATCAGCCCCAGCATTTT. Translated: CASSGQGRDQPQHF.

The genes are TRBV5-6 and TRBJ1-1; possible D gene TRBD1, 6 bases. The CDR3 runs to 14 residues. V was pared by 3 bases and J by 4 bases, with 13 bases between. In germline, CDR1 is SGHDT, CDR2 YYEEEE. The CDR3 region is CASSWGRGGTEAFF. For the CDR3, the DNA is TGTGCCAGCAGCTGGGGCAGGGGTGGCACTGAAGCTTTCTTT. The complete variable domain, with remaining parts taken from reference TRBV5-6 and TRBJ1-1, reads DAGVTQSPTHLIKTRGQQVTLRCSPKSGHDTVSWYQQALGQGPQFIFQYYEEEERQRGNFPDRFSGHQFPNYSSELNVNALLLGDSALYLCASSWGRGGTEAFFGQGTRLTVV.

CDR3 in DNA: TGCGCCAGCAGCTTGGTGGGCCAGGATTCACCCCTCCACTTT. The encoded protein is CASSLVGQDSPLHF. V gene TRBV5-1 combines with J gene TRBJ1-6; D ambiguous. CDR1 and CDR2 (germline): SGHRS, YFSETQ. The CDR3 consists of 14 residues. V was clipped by 0 bases and J by 8 bases, with 9 bases between them. Full variable domain (missing parts from reference TRBV5-1 and TRBJ1-6): KAGVTQTPRYLIKTRGQQVTLSCSPISGHRSVSWYQQTPGQGLQFLFEYFSETQRNKGNFPGRFSGRQFSNSRSEMNVSTLELGDSALYLCASSLVGQDSPLHFGNGTRLTVT.